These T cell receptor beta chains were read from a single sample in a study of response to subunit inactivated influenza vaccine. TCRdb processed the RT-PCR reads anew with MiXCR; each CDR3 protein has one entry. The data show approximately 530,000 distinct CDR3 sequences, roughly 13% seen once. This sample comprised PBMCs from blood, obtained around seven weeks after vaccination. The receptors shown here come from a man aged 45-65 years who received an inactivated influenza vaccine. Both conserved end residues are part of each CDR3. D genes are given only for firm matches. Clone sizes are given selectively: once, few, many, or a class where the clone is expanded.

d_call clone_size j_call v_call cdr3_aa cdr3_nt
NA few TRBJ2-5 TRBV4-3 CASSQTPGPRAGETQYF TGCGCCAGCAGCCAAACTCCGGGACCGAGGGCGGGAGAGACCCAGTACTTC
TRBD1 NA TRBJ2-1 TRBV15 CATSRGNRGTGYNEQFF TGTGCCACCAGCAGAGGTAATAGAGGGACAGGTTACAATGAGCAGTTCTTC
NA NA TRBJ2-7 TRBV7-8 CASSSRQALGSGEQYF TGTGCCAGCAGCTCAAGACAGGCCCTGGGGTCGGGGGAGCAGTACTTC
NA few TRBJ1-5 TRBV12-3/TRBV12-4 CASSFRRSNQPQHF TGTGCCAGCAGTTTTAGACGGAGCAATCAGCCCCAGCATTTT
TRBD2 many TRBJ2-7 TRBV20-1 CSVRRGGYEQYF TGCAGTGTTCGGCGGGGGGGCTACGAGCAGTACTTC
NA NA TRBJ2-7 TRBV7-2 CASSKNYEQYF TGTGCCAGCAGTAAAAACTACGAGCAGTACTTC
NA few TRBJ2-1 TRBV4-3 CASSQDGLGGAEQFF TGCGCCAGCAGCCAAGACGGCCTCGGGGGTGCAGAGCAGTTCTTC
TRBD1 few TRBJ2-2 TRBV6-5 CASSYTWTGRPAGELFF TGTGCCAGCAGTTACACGTGGACAGGGCGCCCGGCCGGGGAGCTGTTTTTT
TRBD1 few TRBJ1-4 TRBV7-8 CASSKGTGVNEKLFF TGTGCCAGCAGCAAAGGGACAGGGGTTAATGAAAAACTGTTTTTT
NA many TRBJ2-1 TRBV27 CASYTGGYPGNEQFF TGTGCCAGCTATACCGGCGGCTACCCTGGCAATGAGCAGTTCTTC
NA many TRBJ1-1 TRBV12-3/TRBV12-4 CASTRLGTEAFF TGTGCCAGCACGAGGTTGGGCACTGAAGCTTTCTTT
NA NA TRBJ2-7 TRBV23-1 CASSQPDRGAPNEQYF TGCGCCAGCAGTCAACCTGATCGGGGGGCCCCAAACGAGCAGTACTTC
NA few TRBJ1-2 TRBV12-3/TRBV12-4 CASSSLNGYTF TGTGCCAGCAGTTCCCTAAACGGCTACACCTTC
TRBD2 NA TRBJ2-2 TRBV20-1 CSARDQLAAYTGELFF TGCAGTGCTAGAGATCAGCTAGCGGCTTACACCGGGGAGCTGTTTTTT
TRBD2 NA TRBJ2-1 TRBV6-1 CASSPARTSGGLDEQFF TGTGCCAGCAGTCCTGCTAGGACTAGCGGGGGGCTGGATGAGCAGTTCTTC
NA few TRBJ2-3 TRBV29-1 CSVETVPGDTQYF TGCAGCGTTGAAACCGTACCGGGGGATACGCAGTATTTT
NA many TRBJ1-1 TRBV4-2 CASSSLGAGAGTEAFF TGTGCCAGCAGTTCTCTTGGGGCAGGGGCGGGCACTGAAGCTTTCTTT
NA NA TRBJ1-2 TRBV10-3 CAITPDGVSGYTF TGTGCCATCACTCCGGACGGCGTTAGCGGCTACACCTTC
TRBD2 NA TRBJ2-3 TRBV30 CAWSIGLAVWADTQYF TGTGCCTGGAGTATAGGACTAGCGGTTTGGGCAGATACGCAGTATTTT
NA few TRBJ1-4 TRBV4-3 CASSQDRVKLFF TGCGCCAGCAGCCAAGATCGGGTAAAACTGTTTTTT
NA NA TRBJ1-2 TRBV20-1 CSARDNGGANYGYTF TGCAGTGCTAGAGATAATGGGGGGGCTAACTATGGCTACACCTTC
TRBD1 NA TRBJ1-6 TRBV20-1 CSARGTGGASPLHF TGCAGTGCTAGAGGCACAGGGGGCGCATCACCCCTCCACTTT
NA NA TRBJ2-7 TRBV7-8 CASSPDLQGNAYEQYF TGTGCCAGCAGCCCGGATCTTCAGGGGAACGCCTACGAGCAGTACTTC
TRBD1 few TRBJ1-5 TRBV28 CASRQNPGQGANQPQHF TGTGCCAGCAGGCAGAACCCTGGACAGGGGGCCAATCAGCCCCAGCATTTT
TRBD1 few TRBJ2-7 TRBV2 CASSRQGVAPYEQYF TGTGCCAGCAGTCGACAGGGGGTAGCACCCTACGAGCAGTACTTC
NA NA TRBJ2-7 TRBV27 CASSSTLSYEQYF TGTGCCAGCAGCTCCACACTGTCCTACGAGCAGTACTTC
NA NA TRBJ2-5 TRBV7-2 CASMRRGEETQYF TGTGCCAGCATGCGAAGGGGAGAAGAGACCCAGTACTTC
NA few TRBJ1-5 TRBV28 CASAPGIGTSNQPQHF TGTGCCAGCGCCCCGGGTATAGGGACCAGCAATCAGCCCCAGCATTTT
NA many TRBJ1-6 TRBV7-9 CASTGIMNSPLHF TGTGCCTCGACGGGAATAATGAATTCACCCCTCCACTTT
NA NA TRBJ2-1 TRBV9 CASSVGSSSYNEQFF TGTGCCAGCAGCGTAGGATCGAGCTCCTACAATGAGCAGTTCTTC
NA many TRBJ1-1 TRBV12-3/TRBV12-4 CASKGSGFFTEAFF TGTGCCAGCAAAGGAAGCGGCTTTTTCACTGAAGCTTTCTTT
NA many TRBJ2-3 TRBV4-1 CASSRTRGPLTDTQYF TGCGCCAGCAGCCGAACTAGGGGACCCCTCACAGATACGCAGTATTTT
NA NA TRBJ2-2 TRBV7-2 CASSASAQGELFF TGTGCCAGCAGCGCATCAGCCCAGGGGGAGCTGTTTTTT
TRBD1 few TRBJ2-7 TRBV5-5 CASSEMTGDEQYF TGTGCCAGCAGCGAAATGACAGGGGACGAGCAGTACTTC
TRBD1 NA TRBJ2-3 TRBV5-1 CASSLEGQGVADTQYF TGCGCCAGCAGCTTGGAGGGACAGGGGGTTGCAGATACGCAGTATTTT
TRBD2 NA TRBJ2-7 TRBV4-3 CASSQSTDLAGAYEQYF TGCGCCAGCAGCCAATCAACGGACCTAGCGGGAGCCTACGAGCAGTACTTC
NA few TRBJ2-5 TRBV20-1 CSAVTSPETQYF TGCAGTGCCGTAACTAGTCCGGAGACCCAGTACTTC
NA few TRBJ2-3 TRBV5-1 CASSLQDGGTDTQYF TGCGCCAGCAGCTTACAGGATGGAGGCACAGATACGCAGTATTTT
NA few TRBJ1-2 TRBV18 CASSPPTETGLGYTF TGTGCCAGCTCACCACCGACAGAAACAGGGCTTGGCTACACCTTC
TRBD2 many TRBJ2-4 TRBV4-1 CASSQWIGGDLAKNIQYF TGCGCCAGCAGCCAATGGATCGGGGGGGACCTAGCCAAAAACATTCAGTACTTC
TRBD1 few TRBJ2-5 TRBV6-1 CASRDRGRVQETQYF TGTGCCAGCAGGGACAGGGGGCGCGTACAAGAGACCCAGTACTTC
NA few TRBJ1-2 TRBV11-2 CASSRAGIYGYTF TGTGCCAGCAGCCGAGCCGGGATCTATGGCTACACCTTC
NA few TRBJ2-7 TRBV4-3 CASSQDAWADEQYF TGCGCCAGCAGCCAAGATGCTTGGGCTGACGAGCAGTACTTC